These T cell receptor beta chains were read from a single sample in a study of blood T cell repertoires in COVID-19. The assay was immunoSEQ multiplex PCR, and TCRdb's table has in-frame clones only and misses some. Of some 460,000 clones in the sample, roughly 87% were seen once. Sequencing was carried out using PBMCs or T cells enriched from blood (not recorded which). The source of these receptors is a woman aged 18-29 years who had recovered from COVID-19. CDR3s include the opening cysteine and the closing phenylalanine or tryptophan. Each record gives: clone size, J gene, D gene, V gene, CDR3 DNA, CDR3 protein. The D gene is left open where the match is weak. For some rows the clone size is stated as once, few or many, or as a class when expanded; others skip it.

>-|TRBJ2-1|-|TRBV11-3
TGTGCCAGCAGCCGTAGGGGGGGGACCTACAATGAGCAGTTCTTC
CASSRRGGTYNEQFF
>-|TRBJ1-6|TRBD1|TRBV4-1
TGCGCCAGCAGCCGCCTGGGACAGGGGGGAAATAATTCACCCCTCCACTTT
CASSRLGQGGNNSPLHF
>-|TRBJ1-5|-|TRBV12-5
TGTGCTAGTGGTTTGGTACAGGGCAGTAACAATCAGCCCCAGCATTTT
CASGLVQGSNNQPQHF
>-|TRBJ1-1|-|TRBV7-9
TGTGCCAGCAGCTTACGGCAGGGGCAAGGTGAAGCTTTCTTT
CASSLRQGQGEAFF
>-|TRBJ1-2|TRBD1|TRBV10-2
TGCGCCAGCAGTTACGTGAGACAGGGTCGGGGCTACACCTTC
CASSYVRQGRGYTF
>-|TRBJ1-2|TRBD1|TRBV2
TGTGCCGGTACGGGGGACAGTGGCTACACCTTC
CAGTGDSGYTF
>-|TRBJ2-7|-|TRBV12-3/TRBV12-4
TGTGCCAGCAGCCCAGGCTCCTACGAGCAGTACTTC
CASSPGSYEQYF
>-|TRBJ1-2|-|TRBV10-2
TGCGCCAGCAGTGAGAACTCCATCTATGGCTACACCTTC
CASSENSIYGYTF
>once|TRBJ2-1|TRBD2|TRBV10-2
TGCGCCAGCAGTGAGTATCAGCGGGGGGGTATCCCCCTCTTTAACAATGAGCAGTTCTTC
CASSEYQRGGIPLFNNEQFF
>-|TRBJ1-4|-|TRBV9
TGTGCCAGCGGGTGGGGAGCAACTAATGAAAAACTGTTTTTT
CASGWGATNEKLFF
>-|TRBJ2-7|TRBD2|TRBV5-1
TGCGCCAGCAGTTACTTAGCGGGGGGGTCCTACGAGCAGTACTTC
CASSYLAGGSYEQYF
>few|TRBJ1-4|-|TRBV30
TGTGCCTGGAGTAAAGGGGTGGGCAGAGGTTTGACGGATAATGAAAAACTGTTTTTT
CAWSKGVGRGLTDNEKLFF
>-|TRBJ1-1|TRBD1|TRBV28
TGTGCCAGCAGTTTGGGGGACAGGAACACTGAAGCTTTCTTT
CASSLGDRNTEAFF
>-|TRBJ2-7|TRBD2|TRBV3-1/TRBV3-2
TGTGCCAGCAGCCAAGTTAGCGGGGGGCACGAGCAGTACTTC
CASSQVSGGHEQYF
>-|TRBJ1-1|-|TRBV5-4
TGTGCCAGCAGCGCTGGACACTCCAACACTGAAGCTTTCTTT
CASSAGHSNTEAFF
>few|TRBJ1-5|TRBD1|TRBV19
TGTGCCAGTAGTACACTTCCGGGACAGGGGATCACTCAGCCCCAGCATTTT
CASSTLPGQGITQPQHF
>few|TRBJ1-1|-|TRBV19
TGTGCCAGTAGTCGCTCACAGGGCACTGAAGCTTTCTTT
CASSRSQGTEAFF
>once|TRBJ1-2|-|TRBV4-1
TGCGCCAGCAGCCAAGGGTATTCAGGCTCCTATGGCTACACCTTC
CASSQGYSGSYGYTF
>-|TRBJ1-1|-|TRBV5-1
TGCGCCAGCACAGGGGAATCTGAAGCTTTCTTT
CASTGESEAFF
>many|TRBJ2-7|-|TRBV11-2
TGTGCCAGCAGCCCCATAAACTGGGCCTCATCCTACGAGCAGTACTTC
CASSPINWASSYEQYF
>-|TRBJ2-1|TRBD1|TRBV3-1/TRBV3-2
TGTGCCAGCAGCCAAGATCTAGGGGGCCGCTACAATGAGCAGTTCTTC
CASSQDLGGRYNEQFF
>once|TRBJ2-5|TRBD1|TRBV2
TGTGCCAGCAACCAGGACAGGGATCAAGAGACCCAGTACTTC
CASNQDRDQETQYF
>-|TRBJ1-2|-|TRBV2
TGTGCCAGCAGCGTACAGGGAGACGGGGCTACGACCTTC
CASSVQGDGATTF
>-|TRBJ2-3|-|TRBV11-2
TGTGCCAGCAGCTTAGGTCTTATCACAGATACGCAGTATTTT
CASSLGLITDTQYF
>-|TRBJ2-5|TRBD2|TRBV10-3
TGTGCCATCAGTCGCACTAGCGGGGGACCCCAAGAGACCCAGTACTTC
CAISRTSGGPQETQYF
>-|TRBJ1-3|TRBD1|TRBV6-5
TGTGCCAGCAGATCAGGGGGAAGTGGAAACACCATATATTTT
CASRSGGSGNTIYF
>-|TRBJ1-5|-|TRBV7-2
TGTGCCAGCAGCTTGGGCTCTAATAGCAATCAGCCCCAGCATTTT
CASSLGSNSNQPQHF
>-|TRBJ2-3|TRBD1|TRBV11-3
TGTGCCAGCAGCTTAGACCGGGAAACGGGACAGACGAAAGATACGCAGTATTTT
CASSLDRETGQTKDTQYF
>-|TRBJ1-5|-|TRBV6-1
TGTGCCAGCAGTGAAGCCACCAGTCAGCCCCAGCATTTT
CASSEATSQPQHF
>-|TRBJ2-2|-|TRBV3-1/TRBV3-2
TGTGCCAGCAGCCAAGACTTCGGAACGGGAGAGTCCGGGGAGCTGTTTTTT
CASSQDFGTGESGELFF
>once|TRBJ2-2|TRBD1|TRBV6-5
TGTGCCAGCAGTTACTCAAACAGGGGGCAGGCCGGGGAGCTGTTTTTT
CASSYSNRGQAGELFF
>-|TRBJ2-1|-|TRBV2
TGTGCCAGCAGTGGGTCGACTAGCTACAATGAGCAGTTCTTC
CASSGSTSYNEQFF
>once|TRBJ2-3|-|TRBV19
TGTGCCAGTAGTATAGAGGCCACCCAGTCGACAGATACGCAGTATTTT
CASSIEATQSTDTQYF
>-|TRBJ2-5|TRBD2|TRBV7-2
TGTGCCAGCAGCTTAGATCGGGGTGGATCTAGCGGTTTACAAGAGACCCAGTACTTC
CASSLDRGGSSGLQETQYF
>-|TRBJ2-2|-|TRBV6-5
TGTGCCAGCCGGCGGTATAACACCGGGGAGCTGTTTTTT
CASRRYNTGELFF
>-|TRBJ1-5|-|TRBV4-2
TGTGCCAGCAGCCAAGATGATTGGAGGCAGATCAATCAGCCCCAGCATTTT
CASSQDDWRQINQPQHF
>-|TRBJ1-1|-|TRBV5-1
TGCGCCAGCAGCTCTTCGTACGGACAGCGAGCTTTCTTT
CASSSSYGQRAFF
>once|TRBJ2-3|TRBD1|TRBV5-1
TGCGCCAGCAGCTTTGGGACAGGGGGCAAAGATACGCAGTATTTT
CASSFGTGGKDTQYF
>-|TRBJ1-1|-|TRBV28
TGTGCCAGCAGTTTTGGGGGGGGAGGGAAAGCTTTCTTT
CASSFGGGGKAFF
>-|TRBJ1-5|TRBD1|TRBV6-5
TGTGCCAGCAGGATGGGACAGGGGGACCAGCCCCAGCATTTT
CASRMGQGDQPQHF
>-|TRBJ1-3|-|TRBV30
TGTGCCTGGAGTGTACCGGGGTCTGGAAACACCATATATTTT
CAWSVPGSGNTIYF
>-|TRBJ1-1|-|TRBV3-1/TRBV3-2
TGTGCCAGCAGCCACGAACCTTGGGTACGGGACACTGAAGCTTTCTTT
CASSHEPWVRDTEAFF
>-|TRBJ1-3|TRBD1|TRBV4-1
TGCGCCAGCAGCCAAGGGACAGGGGCTTATGGAAACACCATATATTTT
CASSQGTGAYGNTIYF
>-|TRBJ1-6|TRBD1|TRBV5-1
TGCGCCAGCAGCCACCTGCCTAGCACAGGGGATAGCTCCTATAATTCACCCCTCCACTTT
CASSHLPSTGDSSYNSPLHF
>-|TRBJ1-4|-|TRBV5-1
TGCGCCAGCAGCTTCGGACAGAGAGATGAAAAACTGTTTTTT
CASSFGQRDEKLFF
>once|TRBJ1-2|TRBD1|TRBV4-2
TGTGCCAGCAGCCAAGAGACAGGGGTAAATGGCTACACCTTC
CASSQETGVNGYTF
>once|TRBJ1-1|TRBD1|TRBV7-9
TGTGCCAGCAGCCCCCAGTTAGGGGGCATTGAAGCTTTCTTT
CASSPQLGGIEAFF
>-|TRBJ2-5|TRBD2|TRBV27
TGTGCCAGCAGCCCCTCGCGGGGGGAGACCCAGTACTTC
CASSPSRGETQYF